This TCR beta chain was sequenced during a study of shared clonotypes between healthy human individuals. V was clipped by 6 bases and J by 4 bases; unmatched bases: 9. The CDR3 runs 15 residues. CDR1 is KGHSH, CDR2 LQKENI, per germline. The donors were all Caucasian adults (living in Nashville, Tennessee). Details on this clone: Antigen specificity is unknown.

TCRdb's copy holds only in-frame clones and misses some; the assay was immunoSEQ multiplex PCR. The table lists approximately 2.1 million clones, approximately 93% of them singletons. General study results and limits: Across subsets, estimated richness was generally greater for naive than for memory populations. Sampling covered blood only; tissue repertoires likely differ.

This sequence joins TRBV18 and TRBJ2-3; 8 positions match TRBD1. The sample comprised naive CD4+ T cells from PBMCs. Documented subset: CD45RA+ positively selected. The receptor's source is a man aged 18 to 30 in good health. Some clones in this sample may be carry-over from other donors' samples. The CDR3 bases are TGTGCCAGCTCCCCCGGGACAGGAGTTGCAGATACGCAGTATTTT. This sequence encodes CASSPGTGVADTQYF.